This T cell receptor (beta chain) was found in a study of T cell clones after liver transplantation. The wider study: Patients counted as tolerant after at least one year off all immunosuppression, enzymes not exceeding twice normal.

CD3+CD4+ and CD3+CD8+ cells were FACS-sorted from thawed unstimulated PBMCs. Only in-frame clones appear in the TCRdb table, and some are missing; sequencing was by immunoSEQ multiplex PCR. In the table there are around 97,000 clones, around 80% of which are singletons. Trimming stripped 0 bases from V and 4 bases from J, with 13 bases between. The CDR3 contains 16 residues. In germline, CDR1 is SGHRS, CDR2 YFSETQ. The sequence derives from a human patient who received a liver transplant. T cells may partly derive from the graft donor. The material sequenced was CD4+ T cells from blood, taken approximately 45 months after liver transplant. The chain joins TRBV5-1 to TRBJ2-2; D assignment may be TRBD1 or TRBD2 (5 bases each). CDR3 in amino acids: CASSLVGTRGTGELFF. The CDR3 coding sequence is TGCGCCAGCAGCTTGGTTGGGACCCGAGGCACCGGGGAGCTGTTTTTT.